This T cell receptor beta chain was identified in a study of cytomegalovirus exposure and HLA in healthy donors. Across the study: Per a later analysis, the roughly 670 first-cohort and under 150 validation repertoires shared one platform. Study-level findings and limits: In vitro work confirmed that a few CMV-associated chains recognize CMV antigens.

V shed 5 bases, J shed 8 bases, and the junction held 6 bases outside the gene matches. The germline V gene encodes CDR1 SGHTA and CDR2 FQGTGA. The CDR3 totals 15 residues. As concerns this clone: Its antigen remains unidentified.

While the first cohort had 500 to 700 subjects, the donors belonged to the separate validation cohort of fewer than 150 subjects. TCRdb's copy holds only in-frame clones and misses some; the assay was immunoSEQ multiplex PCR. The sample has 150,000 to 180,000 clones; around nine tenths are singletons. This chain connects TRBV7-3 to TRBJ2-1; 13 nucleotides agree with TRBD2. The specimen was PBMCs. The receptor was derived from a man aged 18 to 29 in good health and CMV-seropositive. The DNA for the CDR3 is TGTGCCAGCAGCCCCGGACTAGCGGGGGCGGATGAGCAGTTCTTC. Translated: CASSPGLAGADEQFF.